Presented here are 23 T cell receptor beta chains from one specimen sequenced in a study of tumor-infiltrating lymphocytes in primary liver carcinoma. From roughly 18-30 mg of unsorted bulk tissue, DNA and RNA were co-extracted together. Starting from 500 ng of total RNA, TCR beta cDNA was produced with a primer in the constant region. For TCR beta, libraries were produced by three nested multiplex PCR rounds using slightly modified ARM-PCR. It was with TRBV1-TRBV30 forward primers and a C-beta reverse primer that the first two PCR rounds were run, at about 10 cycles each. TCRdb re-called the multiplex PCR reads through MiXCR, storing one row per CDR3 protein. The sample has some 180,000 distinct CDR3 sequences; 85% are singletons. Specimen: tumor tissue from primary liver carcinoma. The source of these receptors is a man aged 35-49 years with primary liver carcinoma and hepatitis B virus infection.

This clonotype turned up a few times. A read error may be the cause here, since a much bigger clone is one base away. The V and J genes are TRBV5-6 and TRBJ2-7; no clear D. CDR1 is SGHDT and CDR2 is YYEEEE in the germline V gene. The CDR3 is 11 amino acids. This CDR3 reads CVSSSLREQYF. In DNA, the CDR3 is TGTGTCAGCAGCTCCCTCAGGGAGCAGTACTTC.

Notes on this clonotype: Here the CDR3 omits its conserved ending phenylalanine or tryptophan, so a read error is the likely source. No DNA is shown, since the ends of the CDR3 on it are uncertain; the CDR3 is the one TCRdb lists. The V gene is TRBV6-1, the J gene TRBJ2-3. Germline CDR1 is MNHNS and CDR2 is SASEGT. Counting both end residues, the CDR3 totals 12 amino acids. CDR3 residues: CASKPSKDTQCL.

Notes on this clonotype: A read error may account for a junction end that differs from germline. The chain carries TRBV30 and TRBJ2-2; possibly TRBD1 or TRBD2 for D (5 bases each). There are 14 residues in the CDR3. Germline V lookup: CDR1 GTSNPN, CDR2 SVGIG (reference sequence). This CDR3 reads CAWRGHEDTGKLFF. In DNA, the CDR3 is TGTGCCTGGAGAGGTCATGAGGACACCGGGAAGCTGTTTTTT. Full variable domain (outside the CDR3, taken from reference TRBV30 and TRBJ2-2): SQTIHQWPATLVQPVGSPLSLECTVEGTSNPNLYWYRQAAGRGLQLLFYSVGIGQISSEVPQNLSASRPQDRQFILSSKKLLLSDSGFYLCAWRGHEDTGKLFFGEGSRLTVL.

This clonotype has only one observation. A read error may produce the germline difference seen at one junction end. This rearrangement joins TRBV7-2 to TRBJ2-1; 8 bases align to TRBD2. The length of the CDR3 is 14 residues. Per the germline V gene, CDR1 is SGHTA and CDR2 is FQGNSA. The DNA of the CDR3 is TGTACCAGCAGCTTAGCAGCGGGGGCCAATGAGCAATTCTTC. The encoded protein is CTSSLAAGANEQFF.

Remarks on this clonotype: The junction departs from germline at one end; a sequencing error may be responsible. This CDR3 is CVSSPPGLARDIHYF. CDR3 sequence (DNA): TGTGTCAGCAGCCCTCCCGGGTTGGCCAGAGACATTCATTACTTC. The chain recombines TRBV28 with TRBJ2-4; unclear D gene. CDR1 is MDHEN and CDR2 is SYDVKM in the germline V gene. This CDR3 has 15 amino acids.

In regard to this clonotype: Since no conserved phenylalanine or tryptophan closes the CDR3, a read error is the likely cause. The chain employs TRBV4-3 and TRBJ2-7, with 7 bases aligning to TRBD1. The germline V gene has CDR1 LGHNA and CDR2 YSLEER. The CDR3 contains 15 residues. The DNA of the CDR3 is TGCGCGAGCAGCCTCGAAGGGACAGCAGCTTACGAGCAGTACTGC. Encoded protein: CASSLEGTAAYEQYC.

This chain links TRBV5-1 with TRBJ2-2, with 7 bases that match TRBD1. V shed 5 bases, J shed 10 bases, and the junction held 14 bases outside the gene matches. This CDR3 is 15 amino acids long. Germline CDR1 is SGHRS and CDR2 is YFSETQ. The CDR3 sequence is CASSDRVPNIVELFF. CDR3 DNA: TGCGCCAGCAGTGACAGGGTCCCGAACATCGTGGAGCTGTTTTTT. The whole variable domain, remainder taken from reference TRBV5-1 and TRBJ2-2, is KAGVTQTPRYLIKTRGQQVTLSCSPISGHRSVSWYQQTPGQGLQFLFEYFSETQRNKGNFPGRFSGRQFSNSRSEMNVSTLELGDSALYLCASSDRVPNIVELFFGEGSRLTVL.

This clonotype was seen only a few times. Germline is not matched at one junction end, which may reflect a read error. V is TRBV6-6 and J is TRBJ1-1, with no clear D. Germline loops: CDR1 MNHNY, CDR2 SVGAGI (reference sequence). The CDR3 extends over 12 amino acids. The DNA of the CDR3 is TGTGCCAGCAGCCAGATAGACACTGGAGCTTTCTTT. This gives the protein CASSQIDTGAFF.

This clonotype is medium-sized by share. The CDR3 region has the DNA TGTGCCAGCAGCCAGGGACAGAGCGAGCAGTACTTC. Translating it yields CASSQGQSEQYF. The rearrangement uses TRBV7-9 and TRBJ2-7, with TRBD1 matching over 7 bases. The CDR3 runs to 12 residues. The J segment lost 6 bases and the V segment lost 5 bases, leaving 4 bases of the junction unmatched. Germline lookup yields CDR1 SEHNR and CDR2 FQNEAQ (reference sequence).

As concerns this clonotype: The junction does not match germline at one end; this may be a read error. The rearrangement joins TRBV30 to TRBJ2-7; either TRBD1 or TRBD2 may fit D (5 bases each). The CDR3 extends over 15 amino acids. The germline V gene encodes CDR1 GTSNPN and CDR2 SVGIG (reference sequence). In nucleotides, the CDR3 is TGTGCCTGGAGGCATATAGGAAGAGGGGATTACGAGCAGTATTTC. It yields the protein CAWRHIGRGDYEQYF.

This clonotype was seen once. The junction shows a germline mismatch at one end, possibly a read error. The chain links TRBV6-5 to TRBJ1-1; 9 nucleotides line up with TRBD1. Per germline, CDR1 MNHEY and CDR2 SVGAGI. The CDR3 covers 13 residues. The CDR3 DNA reads as TGTGCCATCAGCACAGGGGGCACTACTGAAACTTTCTTT. Residues: CAISTGGTTETFF.

The chain combines TRBV5-1 with TRBJ2-1; D not resolved. The CDR3 is 14 amino acids. Germline V lookup: CDR1 SGHRS, CDR2 YFSETQ. V was pared by 1 base and J by 5 bases, with 10 bases between. CDR3 sequence: CASSLKPFNNEQFF. CDR3 coding DNA: TGCGCCAGCAGCTTGAAACCGTTTAACAATGAGCAGTTCTTC.

Comment on this clonotype: Germline and junction disagree at one end, which may indicate a read error. The chain uses TRBV29-1 and TRBJ2-2, with D perhaps TRBD1 or TRBD2 (5 bases each). The germline CDR1 and CDR2 sequences are SQVTM and ANQGSEA. There are 13 residues in the CDR3. The CDR3 here is CNVDTGNTGDLLF. Here the CDR3 DNA reads TGCAACGTGGACACTGGGAACACCGGGGATCTGTTATTT.

The table lists this clonotype with many counts. The rearrangement joins TRBV11-2 to TRBJ2-1, with D tentatively TRBD2 (6 bases). The germline V and J ends were trimmed by 0 bases and 7 bases, with 7 bases remaining between them. CDR1 is SGHAT and CDR2 is FQNNGV in the germline V gene. The CDR3 runs to 13 residues. The CDR3 spells CASSLDRGNEQFF. Written as DNA, the CDR3 is TGTGCCAGCAGCTTAGATCGGGGGAATGAGCAGTTCTTC.

The chain has TRBV14 and TRBJ2-1; D is unclear. This CDR3 region has 16 residues. CDR1 and CDR2 from the germline V gene are SGHDN and FVKESK. With 6 bases removed from V and 6 bases from J, the gap between germline ends came to 21 bases. In DNA form, the CDR3 reads TGTGCCAGCAGTGCCGTAGCAGAATGGGTAACCAATGAGCAGTTCTTC. Its protein product is CASSAVAEWVTNEQFF.

On this clonotype itself: Its ends do not fully match the called genes, so a read error is possible. The V call is TRBV6-4, the J call TRBJ2-3; weak D call: TRBD2 (5 bases). Germline CDR1 and CDR2: MRHNA and SNTAGT. The CDR3 totals 15 residues. CDR3 protein: CASSPEAVRTYTQYF. In nucleotides, the CDR3 is TGTGCCAGCAGTCCCGAAGCGGTGAGAACATATACGCAATATTTT.

As for this clonotype: One end of the junction varies from germline; a read error may be responsible. The chain carries TRBV7-8 and TRBJ2-5; D not resolved. There are 13 residues in the CDR3. The germline V gene encodes CDR1 SGHVS and CDR2 FQNEAQ. CDR3 sequence reads: CASRLVVQEAQYF. The CDR3 nucleotides are TGTGCCAGCAGATTAGTAGTACAAGAGGCCCAGTACTTC. Variable domain in full (rest from reference TRBV7-8 and TRBJ2-5): GAGVSQSPRYKVAKRGQDVALRCDPISGHVSLFWYQQALGQGPEFLTYFQNEAQLDKSGLPSDRFFAERPEGSVSTLKIQRTQQEDSAVYLCASRLVVQEAQYFGPGTRLLVL.

On this clonotype itself: A junction end diverges from the germline sequence, so it may reflect a read error. This chain connects TRBV7-7 to TRBJ2-2, with D perhaps matching TRBD1 or TRBD2 (6 bases each). The CDR3 runs to 12 residues. In germline, CDR1 is SSHAT, CDR2 FNYEAQ (reference sequence). In DNA, the CDR3 is TGTGCCAGCAGCTCCGGGGGCGGGGAGATGTTTTTT. Amino acids: CASSSGGGEMFF.

The gene calls are TRBV5-4 and TRBJ2-3; a weak D match, TRBD1 (7 bases). Germline loops: CDR1 SGHNT, CDR2 YYREEE (reference sequence). The CDR3 sequence is 15 residues long. Trimming took 4 bases from V and 7 from J, leaving 19 bases between them. CDR3 sequence reads: CASSLGGDSINTQYF. The CDR3 bases are TGTGCCAGCAGCCTCGGCGGGGACAGCATAAATACGCAGTATTTT.

Written as DNA, the CDR3 is TGTGCCCGCGGTCGGGAGTCCACAGATAAGCAATATTTT. This codes for CARGRESTDKQYF. The chain is built from TRBV4-2 and TRBJ2-3, with D tentatively TRBD2 (6 bases). Trimming removed 11 bases at V and 15 bases at J, with 27 bases between. CDR3 length: 13 residues. Germline V gene sequence: CDR1 LGHNA, CDR2 YNFKEQ.

A remark on this clonotype: This clone may be a read error of a much larger clone one base away. The rearrangement joins TRBV7-9 to TRBJ2-7; no clear D. The CDR3 is 12 amino acids. Per the germline V gene, CDR1 is SEHNR and CDR2 is FQNEAQ (reference sequence). Trimming pared 8 bases from V and 4 bases from J, leaving 12 bases between. CDR3 DNA sequence: TGTGCCAGCGGCAACAGCGTTTACGAGCAGTACTTC. Translated: CASGNSVYEQYF.

This sequence joins TRBV11-2 and TRBJ2-7; D is possibly TRBD1 (6 bases). The V gene lost 11 bases and the J gene lost 0 bases, with 20 bases spanning the gap. Germline values: CDR1 SGHAT, CDR2 FQNNGV. The CDR3 contains 15 residues. The CDR3 protein is CAGSLDLGGSYEQYF. The DNA for the CDR3 is TGTGCCGGTAGCTTAGATTTAGGGGGCTCCTACGAGCAGTACTTC.

This rearrangement joins TRBV28 to TRBJ2-4; possible D gene TRBD1, 6 bases. With 5 bases removed from V and 3 bases from J, the gap between germline ends came to 17 bases. Germline CDR1 and CDR2: MDHEN and SYDVKM. This CDR3 is 16 amino acids long. The CDR3 sequence: CASSQQDSIVKNIQYF. The CDR3 bases are TGTGCCAGCAGTCAACAGGACAGTATAGTCAAAAACATTCAGTACTTC.